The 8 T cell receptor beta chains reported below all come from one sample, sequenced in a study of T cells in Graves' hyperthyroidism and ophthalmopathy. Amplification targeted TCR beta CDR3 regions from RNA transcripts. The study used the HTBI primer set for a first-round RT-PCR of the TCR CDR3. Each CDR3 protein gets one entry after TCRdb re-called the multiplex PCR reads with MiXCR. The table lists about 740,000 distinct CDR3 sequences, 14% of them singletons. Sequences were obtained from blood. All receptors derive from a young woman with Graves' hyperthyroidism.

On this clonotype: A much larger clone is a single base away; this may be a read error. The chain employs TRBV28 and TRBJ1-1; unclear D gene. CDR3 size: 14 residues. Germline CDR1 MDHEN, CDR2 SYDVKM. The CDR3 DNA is TGTGCCTGCAGTTTATCGGTTGGGGTCCCCGGAGCTTTCTTT. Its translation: CACSLSVGVPGAFF.

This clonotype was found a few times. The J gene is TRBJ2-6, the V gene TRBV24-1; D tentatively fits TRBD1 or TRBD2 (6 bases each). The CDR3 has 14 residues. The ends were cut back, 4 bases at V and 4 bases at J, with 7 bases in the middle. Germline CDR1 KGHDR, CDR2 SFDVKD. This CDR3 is CATSEGGGANVLTF. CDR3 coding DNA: TGTGCCACCAGTGAAGGGGGGGGGGCCAACGTCCTGACTTTC.

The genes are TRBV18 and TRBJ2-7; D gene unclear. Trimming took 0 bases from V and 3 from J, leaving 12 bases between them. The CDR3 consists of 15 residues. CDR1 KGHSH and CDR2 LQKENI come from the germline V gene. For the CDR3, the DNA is TGTGCCAGCTCACCACCTACGGTGTCGATCTACGAGCAGTACTTC. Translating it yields CASSPPTVSIYEQYF.

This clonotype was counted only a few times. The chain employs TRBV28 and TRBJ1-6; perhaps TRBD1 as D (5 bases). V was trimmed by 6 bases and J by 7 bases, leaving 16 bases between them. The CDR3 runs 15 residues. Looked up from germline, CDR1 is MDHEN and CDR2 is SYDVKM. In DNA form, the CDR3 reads TGTGCCAGCAGACCCCGGGACCTAGTCAATTCACCCCTCCACTTT. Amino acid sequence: CASRPRDLVNSPLHF.

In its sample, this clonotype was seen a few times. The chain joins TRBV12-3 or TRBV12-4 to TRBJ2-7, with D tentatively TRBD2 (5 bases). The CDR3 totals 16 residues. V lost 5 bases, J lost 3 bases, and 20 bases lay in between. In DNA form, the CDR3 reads TGTGCCAGCAGTCAAGCTAGCTCTCAGGCCCTCTACGAGCAGTACTTC. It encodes CASSQASSQALYEQYF.

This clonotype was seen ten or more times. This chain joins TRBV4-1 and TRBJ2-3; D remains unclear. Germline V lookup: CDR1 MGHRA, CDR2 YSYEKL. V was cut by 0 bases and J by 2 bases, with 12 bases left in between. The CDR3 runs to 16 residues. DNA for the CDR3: TGCGCCAGCAGCCAAGACCATCGACGGTACACAGATACGCAGTATTTT. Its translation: CASSQDHRRYTDTQYF.

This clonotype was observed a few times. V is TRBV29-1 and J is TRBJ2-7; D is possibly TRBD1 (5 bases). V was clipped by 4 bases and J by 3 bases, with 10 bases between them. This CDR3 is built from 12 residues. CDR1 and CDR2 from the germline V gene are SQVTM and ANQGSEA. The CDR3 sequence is CSVVGRDYEQYF. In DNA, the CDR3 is TGCAGCGTTGTAGGCAGGGACTACGAGCAGTACTTC.

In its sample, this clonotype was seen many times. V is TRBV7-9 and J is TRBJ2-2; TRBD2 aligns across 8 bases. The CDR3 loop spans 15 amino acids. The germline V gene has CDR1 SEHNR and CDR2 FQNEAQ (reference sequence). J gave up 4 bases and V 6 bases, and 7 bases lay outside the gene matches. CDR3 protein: CASSPGTSGTGELFF. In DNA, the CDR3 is TGTGCCAGCAGTCCCGGGACTAGTGGCACCGGGGAGCTGTTTTTT.